Listed here are 8 T cell receptor beta chains from one sample, sequenced in a study of T-cell memory formation after mild COVID-19. In TCRdb, the 5' RACE reads were re-called with MiXCR into one record per CDR3 protein. The table lists 400,000 or so distinct CDR3 sequences, roughly 20% of them singletons, with 8.4% in the top ten. Sequencing was done on a sample of PBMCs or a T cell subset sorted from them (not recorded which). The source of these receptors is an adult woman who had mild COVID-19 (a few samples of this study predate the infection). Cell type and time point are not known.

This clonotype was detected only a few times. The chain couples TRBV11-2 to TRBJ2-5; 13 bases are shared with TRBD2. Per germline, CDR1 SGHAT and CDR2 FQNNGV. The trim removed 5 bases at V and 0 bases at J, leaving 9 bases unmatched. This CDR3 is built from 18 residues. The CDR3 coding sequence is TGTGCCAGCAGCGAGTCGGGACTAGCGGGGAGGGACCAAGAGACCCAGTACTTC. Protein product: CASSESGLAGRDQETQYF.

This clonotype was picked up a small number of times. The J gene is TRBJ2-2, the V gene TRBV7-2, with 8 bases lining up with TRBD1. V lost 6 bases and J lost 4; bases outside the gene matches: 10. The CDR3 has 16 residues. From germline, CDR1 is SGHTA and CDR2 FQGNSA. The CDR3 loop is CASRGQGAVTTGELFF. CDR3 nucleotides: TGTGCCAGCAGGGGGCAGGGGGCTGTAACCACCGGGGAGCTGTTTTTT.

This rearrangement joins TRBV29-1 to TRBJ2-5; the match to TRBD2 covers 9 bases. Germline values: CDR1 SQVTM, CDR2 ANQGSEA. Trimming took 0 bases from V and 1 from J; bases not matched to a gene: 9. This CDR3 spans 17 amino acids. CDR3 sequence: CSVEEFGTSLIQETQYF. CDR3 DNA: TGCAGCGTTGAAGAGTTTGGGACTAGCTTAATCCAAGAGACCCAGTACTTC.

This clonotype was seen many times. The chain couples TRBV7-9 to TRBJ2-5; no reliable D call. Germline loops: CDR1 SEHNR, CDR2 FQNEAQ (reference sequence). This CDR3 has 11 amino acids. Trimming took off 3 bases at V and 9 bases at J, with 8 bases between the two ends. The CDR3 nucleotides read TGTGCCAGCAGCTTGAATGAGGCCCAGTACTTC. As protein: CASSLNEAQYF.

The chain uses TRBV21-1 and TRBJ2-5. TRBV21-1 has pseudogene status. The CDR3 has 13 amino acids. The CDR3 loop is CASSNGVGETQYF. The DNA of the CDR3 is TGTGCCAGCAGCAACGGAGTAGGGGAGACCCAGTACTTC.

V gene TRBV20-1 combines with J gene TRBJ1-2; D is unclear. V dropped 3 bases and J dropped 5 bases, with 10 bases sitting between them. The germline V gene encodes CDR1 DFQATT and CDR2 SNEGSKA (reference sequence). The CDR3 covers 12 residues. CDR3 nucleotide sequence: TGCAGTGCTAGGTCCTCGGGGTATGGCTACACCTTC. Protein: CSARSSGYGYTF.

This clonotype was recorded a few times. The chain is built from TRBV5-1 and TRBJ1-5; no clear D gene. CDR3 size: 15 residues. CDR1 and CDR2 (germline): SGHRS, YFSETQ. Trimming took 3 bases from V and 1 from J, leaving 11 bases between them. CDR3 sequence reads: CASSWSGDSNQPQHF. The DNA of the CDR3 is TGCGCCAGCAGCTGGAGTGGTGACAGCAATCAGCCCCAGCATTTT.

This chain's CDR3 is CASSVRRELFSYEQYF. The DNA for the CDR3 is TGTGCCAGCAGCGTACGAAGGGAACTATTCTCCTACGAGCAGTACTTC. The chain has TRBV9 and TRBJ2-7; D not certain. Trimming cost V 1 base and J 0 bases, with 14 bases left between them. Per the germline V gene, CDR1 is SGDLS and CDR2 is YYNGEE. CDR3 length: 16 amino acids.